The sequence of this TCR beta chain was determined in a study of blood T cells in healthy people across ages. Study outcomes and limitations: A strong correlation between TCR beta diversity and naive T cell percentage was seen. Long-lived donors had more naive CD4+ cells and higher diversity than aged donors.

A second roughly 6 to 12 cycle PCR used barcoded and J-beta primers. No fewer than 3 million CDR3-containing paired-end reads came from each sample. TCRdb re-called the 5' RACE reads through MiXCR, storing one row per CDR3 protein. Found here are about 780,000 distinct CDR3 sequences, about 42% of them singletons; the top ten hold 18%. The authors drew 8.5 to 10 milliliters of peripheral blood from each donor. Regarding this clonotype: Its antigen is as yet unknown.

Germline V lookup: CDR1 LGHNA, CDR2 YSLEER. This CDR3 has 16 amino acids. The V and J ends lost 5 bases and 4 bases, in that order; junction bases with no gene match: 13. The chain recombines TRBV4-3 with TRBJ1-2; the match to TRBD1 covers 7 bases. The receptor's source is a man aged 80 or over in good health. Specimen: blood. Here the CDR3 DNA reads TGCGCCAGCAGCTCCCAGGGGGGATCCTCTCTCTATGGCTACACCTTC. Translation: CASSSQGGSSLYGYTF.